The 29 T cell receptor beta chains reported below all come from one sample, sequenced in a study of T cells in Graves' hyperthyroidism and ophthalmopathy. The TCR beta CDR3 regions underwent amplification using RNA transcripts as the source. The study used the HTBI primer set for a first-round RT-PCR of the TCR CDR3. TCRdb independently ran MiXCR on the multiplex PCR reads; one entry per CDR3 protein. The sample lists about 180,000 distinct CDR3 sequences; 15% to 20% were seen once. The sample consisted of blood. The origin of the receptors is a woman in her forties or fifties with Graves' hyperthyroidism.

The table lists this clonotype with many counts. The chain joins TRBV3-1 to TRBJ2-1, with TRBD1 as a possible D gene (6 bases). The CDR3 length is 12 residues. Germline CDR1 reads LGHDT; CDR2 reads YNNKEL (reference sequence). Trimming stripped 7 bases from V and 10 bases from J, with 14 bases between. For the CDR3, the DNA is TGTGCCAGCACCACTACTAGGGGGGAGCAGTTCTTC. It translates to CASTTTRGEQFF.

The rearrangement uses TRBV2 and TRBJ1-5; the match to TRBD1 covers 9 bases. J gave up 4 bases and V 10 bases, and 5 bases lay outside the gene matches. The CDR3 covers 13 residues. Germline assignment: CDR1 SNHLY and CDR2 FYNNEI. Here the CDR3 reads CATRGTGNQPQHF. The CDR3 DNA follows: TGTGCCACTAGAGGGACAGGGAATCAGCCCCAGCATTTT.

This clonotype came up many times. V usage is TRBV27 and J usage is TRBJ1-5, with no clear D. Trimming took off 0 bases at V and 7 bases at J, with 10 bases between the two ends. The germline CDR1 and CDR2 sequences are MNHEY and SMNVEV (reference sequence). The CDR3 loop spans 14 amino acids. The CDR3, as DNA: TGTGCCAGCAGTTTATCTCCGGGTTGGCAGCCCCAGCATTTT. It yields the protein CASSLSPGWQPQHF.

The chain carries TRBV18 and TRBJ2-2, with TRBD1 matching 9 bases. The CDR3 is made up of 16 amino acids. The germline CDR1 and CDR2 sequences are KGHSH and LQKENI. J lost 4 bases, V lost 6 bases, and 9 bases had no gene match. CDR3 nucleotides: TGTGCCAGCTCGTCCCTACCGGGACAGGGCACCGGGGAGCTGTTTTTT. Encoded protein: CASSSLPGQGTGELFF.

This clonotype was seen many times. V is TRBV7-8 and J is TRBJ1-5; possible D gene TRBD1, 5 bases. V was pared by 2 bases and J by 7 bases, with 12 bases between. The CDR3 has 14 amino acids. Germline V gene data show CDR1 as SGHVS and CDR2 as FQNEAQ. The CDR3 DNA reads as TGTGCCAGCAGCTTATCAGGGCTACAGCAGCCCCAGCATTTT. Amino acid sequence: CASSLSGLQQPQHF.

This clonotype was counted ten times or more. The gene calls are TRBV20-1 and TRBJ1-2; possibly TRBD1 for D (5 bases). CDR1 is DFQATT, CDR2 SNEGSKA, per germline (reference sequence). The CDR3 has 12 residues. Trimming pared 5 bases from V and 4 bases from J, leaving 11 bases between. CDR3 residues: CSAHTGSYGYTF. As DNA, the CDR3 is TGCAGTGCTCACACAGGATCCTATGGCTACACCTTC.

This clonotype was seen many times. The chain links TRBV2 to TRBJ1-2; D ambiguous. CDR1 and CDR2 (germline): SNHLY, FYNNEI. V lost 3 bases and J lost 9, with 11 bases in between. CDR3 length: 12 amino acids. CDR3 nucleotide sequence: TGTGCCAGCAGTGAGTTGGGTATGAGCTACACCTTC. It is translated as CASSELGMSYTF.

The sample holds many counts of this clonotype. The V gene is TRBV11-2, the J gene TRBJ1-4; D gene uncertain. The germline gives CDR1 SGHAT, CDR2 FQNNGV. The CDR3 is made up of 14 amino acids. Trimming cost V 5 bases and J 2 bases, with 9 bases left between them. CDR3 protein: CASSPTYTNEKLFF. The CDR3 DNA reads TGTGCCAGCAGCCCCACATATACTAATGAAAAACTGTTTTTT. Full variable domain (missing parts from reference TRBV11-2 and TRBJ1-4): EAGVAQSPRYKIIEKRQSVAFWCNPISGHATLYWYQQILGQGPKLLIQFQNNGVVDDSQLPKDRFSAERLKGVDSTLKIQPAKLEDSAVYLCASSPTYTNEKLFFGSGTQLSVL.

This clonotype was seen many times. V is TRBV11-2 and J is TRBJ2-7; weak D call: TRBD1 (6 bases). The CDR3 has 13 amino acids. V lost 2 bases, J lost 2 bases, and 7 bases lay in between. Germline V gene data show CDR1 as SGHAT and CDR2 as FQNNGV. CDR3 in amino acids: CASSLNRAYEQYF. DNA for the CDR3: TGTGCCAGCAGCTTAAACAGGGCCTACGAGCAGTACTTC.

The CDR3 here is CASSLAHREGYTF. The CDR3 coding sequence is TGTGCCAGCAGCTTAGCGCACAGGGAGGGCTACACCTTC. V is TRBV11-2 and J is TRBJ1-2; maybe TRBD1 (6 bases). Between the trimmed V and J ends, which lost 1 base and 8 bases, there was a span of 11 bases. The CDR3 loop spans 13 amino acids. CDR1 SGHAT and CDR2 FQNNGV come from the germline V gene. Full variable domain (outside the CDR3, taken from reference TRBV11-2 and TRBJ1-2): EAGVAQSPRYKIIEKRQSVAFWCNPISGHATLYWYQQILGQGPKLLIQFQNNGVVDDSQLPKDRFSAERLKGVDSTLKIQPAKLEDSAVYLCASSLAHREGYTFGSGTRLTVV.

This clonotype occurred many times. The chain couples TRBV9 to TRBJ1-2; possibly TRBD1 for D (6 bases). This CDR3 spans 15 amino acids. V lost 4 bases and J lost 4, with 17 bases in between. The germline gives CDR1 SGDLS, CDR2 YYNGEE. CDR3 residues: CASSTTGKAGYGYTF. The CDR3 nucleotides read TGTGCCAGCAGCACCACAGGGAAGGCTGGCTATGGCTACACCTTC.

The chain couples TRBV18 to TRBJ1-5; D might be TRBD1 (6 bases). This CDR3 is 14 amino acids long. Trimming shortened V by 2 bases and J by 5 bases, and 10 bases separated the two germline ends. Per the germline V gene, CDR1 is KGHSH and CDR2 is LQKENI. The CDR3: CASSPSRGHQPQHF. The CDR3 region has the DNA TGTGCCAGCTCACCATCGCGGGGGCATCAGCCCCAGCATTTT.

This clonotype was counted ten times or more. This chain's CDR3 is CASSDDRSVHRLYF. As DNA, the CDR3 is TGTGCCAGCAGTGACGACAGGTCGGTTCATCGGCTGTACTTC. The V and J genes are TRBV6-1 and TRBJ2-7; D possibly corresponds to TRBD1 (6 bases). This CDR3 is 14 amino acids long. Trimming took 3 bases from V and 12 from J, leaving 21 bases between them. Germline V lookup: CDR1 MNHNS, CDR2 SASEGT.

The DNA for the CDR3 is TGCAGTGCTAGAGATCGATTCGCAGGGGTGGGTCAGCCCCAGCATTTT. Amino acids: CSARDRFAGVGQPQHF. This chain connects TRBV20-1 to TRBJ1-5, with D possibly TRBD1 on 6 matching bases. The CDR3 loop spans 16 amino acids. With 0 bases removed from V and 6 bases from J, the gap between germline ends came to 18 bases. Germline V lookup: CDR1 DFQATT, CDR2 SNEGSKA (reference sequence).

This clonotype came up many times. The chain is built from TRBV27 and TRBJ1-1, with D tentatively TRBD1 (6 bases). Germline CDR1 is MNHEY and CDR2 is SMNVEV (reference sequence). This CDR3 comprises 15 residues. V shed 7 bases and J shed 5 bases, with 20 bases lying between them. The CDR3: CASTLTATGRTEAFF. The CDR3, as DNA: TGTGCCAGCACCCTAACCGCGACAGGTCGAACTGAAGCTTTCTTT.

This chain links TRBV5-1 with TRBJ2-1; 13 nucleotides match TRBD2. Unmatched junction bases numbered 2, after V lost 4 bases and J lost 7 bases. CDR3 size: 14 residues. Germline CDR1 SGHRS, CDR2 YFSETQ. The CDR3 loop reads CASSPGLAGNEQFF. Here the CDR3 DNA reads TGCGCCAGCAGCCCGGGACTAGCGGGGAATGAGCAGTTCTTC.

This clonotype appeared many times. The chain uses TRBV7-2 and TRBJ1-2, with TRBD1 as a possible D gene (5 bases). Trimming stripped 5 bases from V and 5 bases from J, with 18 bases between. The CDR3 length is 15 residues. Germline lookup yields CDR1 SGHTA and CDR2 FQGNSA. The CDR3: CASSQWDLRKYGYTF. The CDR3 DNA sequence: TGTGCCAGCAGCCAATGGGACCTCCGGAAATATGGCTACACCTTC.

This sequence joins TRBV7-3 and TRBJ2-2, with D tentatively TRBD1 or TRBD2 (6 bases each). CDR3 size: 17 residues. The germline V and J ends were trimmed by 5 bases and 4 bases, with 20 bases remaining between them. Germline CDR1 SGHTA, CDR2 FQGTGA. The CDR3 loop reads CASSPEGERASTGELFF. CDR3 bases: TGTGCCAGCAGCCCAGAGGGGGAGCGGGCCAGCACCGGGGAGCTGTTTTTT.

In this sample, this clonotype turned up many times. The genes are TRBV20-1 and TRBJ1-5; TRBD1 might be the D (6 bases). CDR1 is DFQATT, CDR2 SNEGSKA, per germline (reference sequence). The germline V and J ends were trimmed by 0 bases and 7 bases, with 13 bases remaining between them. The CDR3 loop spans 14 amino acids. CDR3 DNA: TGCAGTGCTAGAGATGTGGGGGCAGGCCAGCCCCAGCATTTT. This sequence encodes CSARDVGAGQPQHF.

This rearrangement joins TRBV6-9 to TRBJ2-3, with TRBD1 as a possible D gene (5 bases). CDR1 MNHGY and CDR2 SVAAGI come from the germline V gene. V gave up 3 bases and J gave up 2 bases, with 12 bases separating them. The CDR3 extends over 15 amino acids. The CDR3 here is CASSYGRVDTDTQYF. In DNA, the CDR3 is TGTGCCAGCAGTTACGGCAGGGTCGACACAGATACGCAGTATTTT.

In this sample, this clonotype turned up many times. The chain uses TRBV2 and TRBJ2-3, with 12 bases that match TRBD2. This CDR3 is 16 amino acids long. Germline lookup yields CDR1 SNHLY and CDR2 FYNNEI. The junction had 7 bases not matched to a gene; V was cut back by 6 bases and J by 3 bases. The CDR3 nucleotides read TGTGCCAGCAGGGGGCTAGCGGGGGGGCCAACAGATACGCAGTATTTT. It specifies CASRGLAGGPTDTQYF. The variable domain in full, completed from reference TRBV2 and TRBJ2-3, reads EPEVTQTPSHQVTQMGQEVILRCVPISNHLYFYWYRQILGQKVEFLVSFYNNEISEKSEIFDDQFSVERPDGSNFTLKIRSTKLEDSAMYFCASRGLAGGPTDTQYFGPGTRLTVL.

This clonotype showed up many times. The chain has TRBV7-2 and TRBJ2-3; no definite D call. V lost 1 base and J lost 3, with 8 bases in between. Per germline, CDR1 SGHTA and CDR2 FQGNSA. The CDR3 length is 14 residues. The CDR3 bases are TGTGCCAGCAGCTTAGTGCCTACAACAGATACGCAGTATTTT. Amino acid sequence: CASSLVPTTDTQYF.

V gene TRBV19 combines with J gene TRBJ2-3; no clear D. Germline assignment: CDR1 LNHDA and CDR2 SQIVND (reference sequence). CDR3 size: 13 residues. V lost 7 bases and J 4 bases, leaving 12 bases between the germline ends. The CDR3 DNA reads TGTGCCAGTACGAGTACCCGCTCAGATACGCAGTATTTT. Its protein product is CASTSTRSDTQYF.

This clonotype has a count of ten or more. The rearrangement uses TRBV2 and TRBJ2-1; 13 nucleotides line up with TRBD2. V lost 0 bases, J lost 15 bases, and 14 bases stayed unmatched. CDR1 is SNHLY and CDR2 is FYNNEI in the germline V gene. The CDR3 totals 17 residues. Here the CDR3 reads CASSEAGLLAGGFGLFF. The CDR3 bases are TGTGCCAGCAGTGAAGCGGGTCTACTAGCGGGGGGGTTCGGCCTGTTCTTC.

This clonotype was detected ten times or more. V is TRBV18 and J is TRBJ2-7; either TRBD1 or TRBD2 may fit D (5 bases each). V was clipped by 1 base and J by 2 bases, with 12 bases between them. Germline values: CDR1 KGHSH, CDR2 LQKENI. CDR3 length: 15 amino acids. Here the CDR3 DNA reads TGTGCCAGCTCACCACGGGACCGTTTTCCCTACGAGCAGTACTTC. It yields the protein CASSPRDRFPYEQYF. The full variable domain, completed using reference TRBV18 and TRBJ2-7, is NAGVMQNPRHLVRRRGQEARLRCSPMKGHSHVYWYRQLPEEGLKFMVYLQKENIIDESGMPKERFSAEFPKEGPSILRIQQVVRGDSAAYFCASSPRDRFPYEQYFGPGTRLTVT.

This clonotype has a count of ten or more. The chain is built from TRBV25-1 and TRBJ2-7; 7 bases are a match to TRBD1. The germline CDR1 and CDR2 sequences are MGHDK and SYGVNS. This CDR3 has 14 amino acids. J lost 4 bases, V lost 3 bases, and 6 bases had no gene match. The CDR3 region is CASSDLGDSYEQYF. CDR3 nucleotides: TGTGCCAGCAGTGACCTAGGGGACAGTTACGAGCAGTACTTC.

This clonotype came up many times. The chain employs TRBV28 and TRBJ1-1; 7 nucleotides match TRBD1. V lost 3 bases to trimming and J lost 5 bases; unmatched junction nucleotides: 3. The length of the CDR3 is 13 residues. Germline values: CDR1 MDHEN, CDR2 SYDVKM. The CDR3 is CASSFDRATEAFF. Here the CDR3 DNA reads TGTGCCAGCAGTTTCGACAGGGCTACTGAAGCTTTCTTT.

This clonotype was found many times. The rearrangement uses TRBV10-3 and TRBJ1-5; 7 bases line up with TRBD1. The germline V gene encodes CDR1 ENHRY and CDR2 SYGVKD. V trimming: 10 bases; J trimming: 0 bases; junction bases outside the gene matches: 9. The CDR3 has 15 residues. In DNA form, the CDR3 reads TGTGCCACCAGCCTAGGGACAGATAGCAATCAGCCCCAGCATTTT. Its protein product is CATSLGTDSNQPQHF.

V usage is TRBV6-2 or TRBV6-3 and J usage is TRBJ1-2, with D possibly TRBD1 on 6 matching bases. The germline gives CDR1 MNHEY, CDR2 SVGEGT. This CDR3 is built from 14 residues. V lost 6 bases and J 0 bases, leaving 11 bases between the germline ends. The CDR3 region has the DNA TGTGCCAGCAGCCGACAGGTGCCTAACTATGGCTACACCTTC. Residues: CASSRQVPNYGYTF.